The rows below give T cell receptor beta chains drawn from one sample of a study of cytomegalovirus exposure and HLA in healthy donors. The table came from immunoSEQ multiplex PCR; TCRdb's copy has only in-frame clones and leaves some out. The sample lists 95,000 or so clones; 81% were seen once. Sequenced material: PBMCs. Receptors were obtained from a woman in her seventies in good health and CMV-seropositive. The CDR3 runs from the conserved cysteine through the conserved F or W. The order of the fields is J gene, CDR3 length, V gene, clone size, D gene, CDR3 DNA, CDR3 protein. A D gene is named only where the DNA matches it firmly. Some rows mark clone size as missing; the rest say once, few, many or name a class of expanded clone.

TRBJ1-2	12	TRBV7-9	NA	NA	TGTGCCAGCAGCTTAAGTCGGGATGGCTACACCTTC	CASSLSRDGYTF
TRBJ2-7	18	TRBV5-1	NA	TRBD2	TGCGCCAGCAGCTTGGAGCACATAGCGGGGCCGAGCTCCTACGAGCAGTACTTC	CASSLEHIAGPSSYEQYF
TRBJ1-2	14	TRBV5-1	NA	NA	TGCGCCAGCAGCGACCGGGACACCAACTATGGCTACACCTTC	CASSDRDTNYGYTF
TRBJ1-5	14	TRBV7-2	NA	NA	TGTGCCAGCAGCTCCTCCCCGGTCAGGCAGCCCCAGCATTTT	CASSSSPVRQPQHF
TRBJ2-7	18	TRBV21-1	NA	NA	TGTGCCAGGGGTCCCGGGACTAGCGGGCCCAGGAGCTCCTACGAGCAGTACTTC	CARGPGTSGPRSSYEQYF
TRBJ1-5	14	TRBV19	NA	TRBD1	TGTGCCAGTAGTCCGGGCACAGGGGGGCAGCCCCAGCATTTT	CASSPGTGGQPQHF
TRBJ2-3	15	TRBV7-3	NA	TRBD2	TGTGCCAGCAGCATTATAGCGGGAGCCGGAGATACGCAGTATTTT	CASSIIAGAGDTQYF
TRBJ1-2	17	TRBV7-2	NA	TRBD1	TGTGCCAGCAGCTCCGCACTCCGCGGACAGGGGTTGTATGGCTACACCTTC	CASSSALRGQGLYGYTF
TRBJ2-6	19	TRBV7-2	NA	NA	TGTGCCAGCACCCCCTCAGTGAGACAGGTTCTTTCGGGGGCCAACGTCCTGACTTTC	CASTPSVRQVLSGANVLTF
TRBJ2-3	13	TRBV5-1	NA	NA	TGCGCCAGCAGCTCACAGGGAACAGATACGCAGTATTTT	CASSSQGTDTQYF
TRBJ2-1	15	TRBV29-1	NA	TRBD1	TGCAGCGTTGCTCTCGGGACAGGGGATTACAGTGAGCAGTTCTTC	CSVALGTGDYSEQFF
TRBJ1-1	12	TRBV30	NA	NA	TGTGCCTGGAGTGTACTGGACACTGAAGCTTTCTTT	CAWSVLDTEAFF
TRBJ2-7	14	TRBV6-5	NA	TRBD1	TGTGCCAGCAGTGAGACCTGGACAGGGGCCGAGCAGTACTTC	CASSETWTGAEQYF
TRBJ2-7	13	TRBV5-6	NA	NA	TGTGCCAGCAGCCCTGGAGCTACTGATACGCAGTACTTC	CASSPGATDTQYF
TRBJ1-4	14	TRBV6-5	NA	NA	TGTGCCAGCAGTGAGACTCCTTTCGGTGAAAAACTGTTTTTT	CASSETPFGEKLFF
TRBJ1-1	15	TRBV14	few	TRBD1	TGTGCCAGCAGCCTAAAAGGGACAGGTGCACGTAAAGCTTTCTTT	CASSLKGTGARKAFF
TRBJ2-1	16	TRBV5-6	NA	NA	TGTGCCAGCAGCTTCCGGGGGACGGCTATTTGGCATGAGCAGTTCTTC	CASSFRGTAIWHEQFF
TRBJ1-2	15	TRBV19	NA	TRBD1	TGTGCCAGTAGTTCGCCGGGACAGGTGAACTATGGCTACACCTTC	CASSSPGQVNYGYTF
TRBJ2-7	12	TRBV7-3	NA	NA	TGTGCCAGCAGCCGGTCCGGCTACGAGCAGTACTTC	CASSRSGYEQYF
TRBJ2-6	20	TRBV28	NA	NA	TGTGCCAGCAGTTTATCCTTCAAAAGGGGTAAGAACTCTGGGGCCAACGTCCTGACTTTC	CASSLSFKRGKNSGANVLTF
TRBJ1-2	14	TRBV29-1	NA	NA	TGCAGCGTTGTCGGTCAGGCCATCAACTATGGCTACACCTTC	CSVVGQAINYGYTF
TRBJ2-7	18	TRBV23-1	NA	TRBD1	TGCGCCAGCAGTCAAACGATGCTGACAGGGGGCCAATCTTACGAGCAGTACTTC	CASSQTMLTGGQSYEQYF
TRBJ2-1	17	TRBV5-4	NA	TRBD1	TGTGCCAGCAGCGCGGGCTACCGGGACAGGGGGATCGATGAGCAGTTCTTC	CASSAGYRDRGIDEQFF
TRBJ2-1	16	TRBV30	NA	TRBD2	TGTGCCTGGACTCCCAAGGGAGGGTTTGCCTACAATGAGCAGTTCTTC	CAWTPKGGFAYNEQFF
TRBJ2-2	15	TRBV5-1	NA	NA	TGCGCCAGCAGCGGCACAGAGGGAAGGACCGGGGAGCTGTTTTTT	CASSGTEGRTGELFF
TRBJ2-3	16	TRBV7-2	NA	TRBD2	TGTGCCAGCAGCCGACGTCGGGCGGGAGGCACAGATACGCAGTATTTT	CASSRRRAGGTDTQYF
TRBJ2-3	13	TRBV6-5	NA	NA	TGTGCCAGCAGTTTCCGGAGGACAGATACGCAGTATTTT	CASSFRRTDTQYF
TRBJ2-7	13	TRBV14	NA	NA	TGTGCCAGCAGCACGGGACTGGTCTACGAGCAGTACTTC	CASSTGLVYEQYF
TRBJ1-1	12	TRBV18	NA	NA	TGTGCCAGCTCGGACAGGAACACTGAAGCTTTCTTT	CASSDRNTEAFF
TRBJ1-1	13	TRBV6-5	NA	TRBD1	TGTGCCAGCAGGCCACAGGGGAGCACTGAAGCTTTCTTT	CASRPQGSTEAFF
TRBJ2-7	15	TRBV7-3	once	TRBD2	TGTGCCAGCAGCTCGGGACTAGCGGGAGTAGCCGAGCAGTACTTC	CASSSGLAGVAEQYF
TRBJ1-2	12	TRBV6-1	NA	NA	TGTGCCAGCAGTGGTGGTAGCTATGGCTACACCTTC	CASSGGSYGYTF
TRBJ2-2	14	TRBV5-8	NA	TRBD1	TGTGCCAGCAGCCGGACAGGGACGGCCGGGGAGCTGTTTTTT	CASSRTGTAGELFF
TRBJ1-2	13	TRBV28	once	NA	TGTGCCAGCAGTTTGCGGCAGAGCTATGGCTACACCTTC	CASSLRQSYGYTF
TRBJ2-5	16	TRBV5-1	NA	TRBD2	TGCGCCAGCAGCTTGTTGCTAGCGGGGACCCAAGAGACCCAGTACTTC	CASSLLLAGTQETQYF
TRBJ2-6	17	TRBV28	few	TRBD1	TGTGCCAGCACCGAGACAGGGGGCGCGAAAGGGGCCAACGTCCTGACTTTC	CASTETGGAKGANVLTF
TRBJ2-2	15	TRBV10-1	NA	TRBD2	TGCGCCAGCAGTCAATCTAGCGGGAACACCGGGGAGCTGTTTTTT	CASSQSSGNTGELFF
TRBJ2-3	12	TRBV11-3	once	NA	TGTGCCAGCACCAAAGGAGCAGATACGCAGTATTTT	CASTKGADTQYF